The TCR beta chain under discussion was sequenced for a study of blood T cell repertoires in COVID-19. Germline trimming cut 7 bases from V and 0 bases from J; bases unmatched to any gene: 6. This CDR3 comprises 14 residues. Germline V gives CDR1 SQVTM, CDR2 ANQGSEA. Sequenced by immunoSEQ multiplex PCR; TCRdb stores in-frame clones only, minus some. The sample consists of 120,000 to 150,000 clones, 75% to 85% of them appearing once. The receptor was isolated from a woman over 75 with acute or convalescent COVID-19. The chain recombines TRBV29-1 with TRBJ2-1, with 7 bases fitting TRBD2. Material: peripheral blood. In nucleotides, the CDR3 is TGCAGCGCTCAAGCGGGAAGCTCCTACAATGAGCAGTTCTTC. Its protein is CSAQAGSSYNEQFF.